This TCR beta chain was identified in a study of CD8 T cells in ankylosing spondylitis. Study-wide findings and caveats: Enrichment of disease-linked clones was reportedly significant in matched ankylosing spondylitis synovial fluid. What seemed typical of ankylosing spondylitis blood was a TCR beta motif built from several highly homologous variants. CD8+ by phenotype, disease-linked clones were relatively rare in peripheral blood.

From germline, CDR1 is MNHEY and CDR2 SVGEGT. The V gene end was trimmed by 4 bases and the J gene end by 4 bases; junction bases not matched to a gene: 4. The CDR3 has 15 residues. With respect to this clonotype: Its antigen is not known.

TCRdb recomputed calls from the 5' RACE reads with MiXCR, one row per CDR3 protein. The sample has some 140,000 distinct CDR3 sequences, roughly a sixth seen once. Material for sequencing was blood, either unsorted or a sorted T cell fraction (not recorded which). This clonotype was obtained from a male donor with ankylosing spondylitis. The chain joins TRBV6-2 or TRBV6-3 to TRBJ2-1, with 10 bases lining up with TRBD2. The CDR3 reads CASSSTSGNYNEQFF. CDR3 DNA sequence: TGTGCCAGCAGTTCCACTAGCGGGAATTACAATGAGCAGTTCTTC.